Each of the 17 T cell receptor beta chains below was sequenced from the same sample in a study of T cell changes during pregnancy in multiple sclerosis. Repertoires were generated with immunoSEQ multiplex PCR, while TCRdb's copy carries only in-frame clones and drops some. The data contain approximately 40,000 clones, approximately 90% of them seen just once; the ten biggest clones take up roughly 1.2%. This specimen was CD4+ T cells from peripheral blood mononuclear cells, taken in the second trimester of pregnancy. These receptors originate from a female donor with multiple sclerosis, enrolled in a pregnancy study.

The CDR3 DNA sequence: TGTGCCAGCAGCTTAGGACAGTTGAATGAAAAACTGTTTTTT. It is translated as CASSLGQLNEKLFF. The chain combines TRBV5-4 with TRBJ1-4; D is possibly TRBD1 (6 bases). V was clipped by 2 bases and J by 5 bases, with 10 bases between them. The CDR3 has 14 residues. Germline V CDR1 and CDR2: SGHNT, YYREEE (reference sequence).

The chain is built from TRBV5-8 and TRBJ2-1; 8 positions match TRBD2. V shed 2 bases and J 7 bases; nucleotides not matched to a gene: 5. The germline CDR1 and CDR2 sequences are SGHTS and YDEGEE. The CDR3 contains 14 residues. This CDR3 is CASSFKREMNEQFF. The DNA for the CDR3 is TGTGCCAGCAGCTTCAAGCGGGAGATGAATGAGCAGTTCTTC.

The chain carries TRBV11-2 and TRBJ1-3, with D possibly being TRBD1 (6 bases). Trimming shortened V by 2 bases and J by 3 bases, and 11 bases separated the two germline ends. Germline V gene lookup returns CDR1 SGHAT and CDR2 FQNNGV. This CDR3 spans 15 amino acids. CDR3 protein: CASSLQGKVGNTIYF. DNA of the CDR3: TGTGCCAGCAGCTTACAGGGGAAGGTTGGAAACACCATATATTTT.

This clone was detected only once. The CDR3 bases are TGTGCCAGCAGCTCTGAACTAGCATCCTACGAGCAGTACTTC. It codes for CASSSELASYEQYF. The V call is TRBV5-4, the J call TRBJ2-7; TRBD2 is a possible D gene (6 bases). CDR3 length: 14 amino acids. Per germline, CDR1 SGHNT and CDR2 YYREEE (reference sequence). The V end lost 3 bases, the J end lost 1 base, and 11 bases lay between the germline ends.

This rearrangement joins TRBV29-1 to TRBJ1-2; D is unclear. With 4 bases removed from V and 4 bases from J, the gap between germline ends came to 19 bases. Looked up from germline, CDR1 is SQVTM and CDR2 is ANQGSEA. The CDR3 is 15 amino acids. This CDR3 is CSVGMATSWSYGYTF. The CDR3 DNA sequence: TGCAGCGTTGGAATGGCGACGTCGTGGAGCTATGGCTACACCTTC.

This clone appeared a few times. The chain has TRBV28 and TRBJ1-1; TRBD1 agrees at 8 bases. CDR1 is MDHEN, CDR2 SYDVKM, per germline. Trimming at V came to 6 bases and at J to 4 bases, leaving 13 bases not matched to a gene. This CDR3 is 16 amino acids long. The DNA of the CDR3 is TGTGCCAGCAGCTCACACTCGACAGGGGTGGCCACTGAAGCTTTCTTT. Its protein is CASSSHSTGVATEAFF.

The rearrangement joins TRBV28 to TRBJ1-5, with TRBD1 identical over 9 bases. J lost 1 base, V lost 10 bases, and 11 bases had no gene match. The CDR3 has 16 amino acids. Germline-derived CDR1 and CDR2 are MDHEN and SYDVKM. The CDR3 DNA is TGTGCCATTGGACAGGGGATCGTGCTAAGCAATCAGCCCCAGCATTTT. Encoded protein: CAIGQGIVLSNQPQHF.

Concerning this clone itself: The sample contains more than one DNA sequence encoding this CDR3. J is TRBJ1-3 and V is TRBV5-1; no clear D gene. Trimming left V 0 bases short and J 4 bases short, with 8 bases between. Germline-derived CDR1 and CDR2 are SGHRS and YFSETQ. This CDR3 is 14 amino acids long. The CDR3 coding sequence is TGCGCCAGCAGCTTGGGTACAGTAGGAAACACCATATATTTT. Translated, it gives CASSLGTVGNTIYF.

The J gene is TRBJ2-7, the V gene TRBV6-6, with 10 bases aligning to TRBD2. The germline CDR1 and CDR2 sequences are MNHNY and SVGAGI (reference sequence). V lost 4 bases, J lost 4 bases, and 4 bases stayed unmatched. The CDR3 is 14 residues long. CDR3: CASSWGTSDYEQYF. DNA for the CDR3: TGTGCCAGCAGTTGGGGGACTAGCGATTACGAGCAGTACTTC.

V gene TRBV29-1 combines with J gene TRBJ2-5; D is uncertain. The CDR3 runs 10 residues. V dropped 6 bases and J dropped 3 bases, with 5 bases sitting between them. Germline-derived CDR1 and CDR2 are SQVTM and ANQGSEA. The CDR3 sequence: CSVGEETQYF. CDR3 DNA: TGCAGCGTGGGCGAAGAGACCCAGTACTTC.

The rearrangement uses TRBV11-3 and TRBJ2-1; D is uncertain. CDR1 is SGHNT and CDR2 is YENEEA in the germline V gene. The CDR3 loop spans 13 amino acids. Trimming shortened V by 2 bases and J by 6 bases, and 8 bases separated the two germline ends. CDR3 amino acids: CASSLNSFNEQFF. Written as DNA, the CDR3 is TGTGCCAGCAGCTTAAATAGTTTCAATGAGCAGTTCTTC.

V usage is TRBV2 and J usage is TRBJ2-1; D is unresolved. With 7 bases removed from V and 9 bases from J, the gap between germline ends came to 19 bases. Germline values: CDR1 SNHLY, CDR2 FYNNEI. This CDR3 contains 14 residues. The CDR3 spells CASTVGDQSFEQFF. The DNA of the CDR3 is TGTGCCAGCACCGTCGGAGACCAAAGCTTTGAGCAGTTCTTC. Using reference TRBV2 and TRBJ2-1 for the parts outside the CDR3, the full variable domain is EPEVTQTPSHQVTQMGQEVILRCVPISNHLYFYWYRQILGQKVEFLVSFYNNEISEKSEIFDDQFSVERPDGSNFTLKIRSTKLEDSAMYFCASTVGDQSFEQFFGPGTRLTVL.

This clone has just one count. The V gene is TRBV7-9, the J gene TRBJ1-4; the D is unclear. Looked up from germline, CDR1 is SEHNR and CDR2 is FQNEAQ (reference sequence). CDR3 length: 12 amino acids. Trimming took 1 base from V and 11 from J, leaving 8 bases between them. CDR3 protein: CASSLEQLKLFF. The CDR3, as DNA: TGTGCCAGCAGCTTAGAGCAATTGAAACTGTTTTTT.

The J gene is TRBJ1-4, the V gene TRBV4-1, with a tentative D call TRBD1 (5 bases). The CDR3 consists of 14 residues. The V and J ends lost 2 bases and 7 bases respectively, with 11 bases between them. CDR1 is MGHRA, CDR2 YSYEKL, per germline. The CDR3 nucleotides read TGCGCCAGCAGCCAAACCAGGGAGGGTGAAAAACTGTTTTTT. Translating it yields CASSQTREGEKLFF.

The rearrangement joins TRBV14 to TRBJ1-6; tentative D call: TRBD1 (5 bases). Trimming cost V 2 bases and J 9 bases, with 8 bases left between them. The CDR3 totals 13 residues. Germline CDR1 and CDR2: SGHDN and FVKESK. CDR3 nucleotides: TGTGCCAGCAGCCAACAGGGTGGTTCACCCCTCCACTTT. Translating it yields CASSQQGGSPLHF.

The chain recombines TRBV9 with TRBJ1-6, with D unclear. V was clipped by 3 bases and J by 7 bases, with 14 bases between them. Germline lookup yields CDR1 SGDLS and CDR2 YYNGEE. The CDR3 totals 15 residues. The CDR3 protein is CASSAAGRGNSPLHF. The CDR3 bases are TGTGCCAGCAGCGCGGCTGGTAGAGGGAATTCACCCCTCCACTTT.

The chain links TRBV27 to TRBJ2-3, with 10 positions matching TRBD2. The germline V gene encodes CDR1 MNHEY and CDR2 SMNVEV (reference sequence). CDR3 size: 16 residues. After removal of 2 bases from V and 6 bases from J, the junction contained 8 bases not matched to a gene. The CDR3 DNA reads TGTGCCAGCAGTTTAGTTGCTAGCGGGAGTGGCGATACGCAGTATTTT. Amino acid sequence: CASSLVASGSGDTQYF.